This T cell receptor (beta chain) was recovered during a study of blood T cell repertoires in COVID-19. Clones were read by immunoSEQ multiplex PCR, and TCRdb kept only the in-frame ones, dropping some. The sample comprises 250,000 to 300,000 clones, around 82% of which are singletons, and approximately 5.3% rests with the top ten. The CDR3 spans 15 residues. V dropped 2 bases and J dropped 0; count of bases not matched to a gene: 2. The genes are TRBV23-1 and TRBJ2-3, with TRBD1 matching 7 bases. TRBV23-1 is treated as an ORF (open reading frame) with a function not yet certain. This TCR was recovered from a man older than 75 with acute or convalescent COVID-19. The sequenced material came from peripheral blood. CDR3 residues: CASSQEGASTDTQYF. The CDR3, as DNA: TGCGCCAGCAGTCAAGAGGGGGCCAGCACAGATACGCAGTATTTT.